The 20 T cell receptor beta chains below were found in one sample sequenced in a study of shared clonotypes between healthy human individuals. Profiled with immunoSEQ multiplex PCR; TCRdb holds only in-frame clones, not every one. The table includes roughly 490,000 clones, roughly 85% detected once. The sequencing input was PBMCs. These receptor sequences come from a woman in her thirties or forties in good health. Some clones in this sample may be carry-over from other donors' samples.

The rearrangement joins TRBV2 to TRBJ1-3, with D maybe TRBD1 (6 bases). The V end was cut by 1 base, the J end by 4 bases, with 8 bases between. This CDR3 region has 14 residues. Per germline, CDR1 SNHLY and CDR2 FYNNEI. CDR3: CASSEEGVGNTIYF. CDR3 in DNA: TGTGCCAGCAGTGAAGAGGGGGTCGGAAACACCATATATTTT.

The chain combines TRBV5-1 with TRBJ2-5; 10 nucleotides match TRBD1. Germline trimming cut 4 bases from V and 3 bases from J; bases unmatched to any gene: 6. Per the germline V gene, CDR1 is SGHRS and CDR2 is YFSETQ. The CDR3 length is 15 residues. The CDR3 DNA reads TGCGCCAGCAGCCAGACCGGGACAGGGGAAGAGACCCAGTACTTC. Protein sequence: CASSQTGTGEETQYF.

The chain recombines TRBV5-4 with TRBJ1-3; D is unresolved. CDR1 is SGHNT, CDR2 YYREEE, per germline (reference sequence). V was clipped by 4 bases and J by 5 bases, with 16 bases between them. There are 15 residues in the CDR3. In nucleotides, the CDR3 is TGTGCCAGCAGCAGCCCGACGGGTGGCAGAAACACCATATATTTT. It codes for CASSSPTGGRNTIYF.

This chain uses TRBV4-1 with TRBJ2-7, with 8 bases matching TRBD2. V shed 4 bases, J shed 2 bases, and the junction held 7 bases outside the gene matches. The CDR3 is 15 residues long. Germline values: CDR1 MGHRA, CDR2 YSYEKL. The CDR3 nucleotides read TGCGCCAGCAGCCGGTCACTAGCGGAGGCCTACGAGCAGTACTTC. Protein: CASSRSLAEAYEQYF.

This rearrangement joins TRBV11-2 to TRBJ2-1, with D perhaps matching TRBD2 (5 bases). Germline lookup yields CDR1 SGHAT and CDR2 FQNNGV. The CDR3 loop spans 16 amino acids. V lost 5 bases and J lost 0, with 14 bases in between. The CDR3 reads CASSRTSPSSYNEQFF. The CDR3 DNA reads as TGTGCCAGCAGCCGGACTTCCCCGAGCTCCTACAATGAGCAGTTCTTC. The variable domain in full, with the rest retrieved from reference TRBV11-2 and TRBJ2-1, is EAGVAQSPRYKIIEKRQSVAFWCNPISGHATLYWYQQILGQGPKLLIQFQNNGVVDDSQLPKDRFSAERLKGVDSTLKIQPAKLEDSAVYLCASSRTSPSSYNEQFFGPGTRLTVL.

V usage is TRBV6-5 and J usage is TRBJ1-5; D is unresolved. The length of the CDR3 is 13 residues. V was clipped by 2 bases and J by 0 bases, with 2 bases between them. Germline CDR1 and CDR2: MNHEY and SVGAGI. CDR3 region: CASSYDSNQPQHF. The CDR3 DNA is TGTGCCAGCAGTTACGATAGCAATCAGCCCCAGCATTTT.

This clone appeared a single time. This chain joins TRBV7-2 and TRBJ2-3; 8 nucleotides line up with TRBD2. The CDR3 covers 14 residues. Germline V gene data show CDR1 as SGHTA and CDR2 as FQGNSA. Trimming removed 1 base from V and 5 bases from J; junction bases left unmatched: 2. CDR3 DNA sequence: TGTGCCAGCAGCTTAGTCCGGGGGGGAGATACGCAGTATTTT. Translated: CASSLVRGGDTQYF.

The rearrangement uses TRBV5-1 and TRBJ2-3; the D gene could be TRBD1 or TRBD2 (5 bases each). CDR1 SGHRS and CDR2 YFSETQ come from the germline V gene. The CDR3 contains 15 residues. Trimming cost V 3 bases and J 4 bases, with 15 bases left between them. The CDR3, as DNA: TGCGCCAGCAGCTCTGGGACGGCTGGTGCAGATACGCAGTATTTT. It translates to CASSSGTAGADTQYF.

The V call is TRBV28, the J call TRBJ1-2; the D is unclear. Germline V lookup: CDR1 MDHEN, CDR2 SYDVKM. The CDR3 consists of 13 residues. Deletions cut 5 bases from V and 4 bases from J, with 11 bases between. CDR3 bases: TGTGCCAGCAGTCGTACAGCGTTCTATGGCTACACCTTC. Translation: CASSRTAFYGYTF.

The rearrangement uses TRBV30 and TRBJ2-7; no clear D gene. Trimming stripped 2 bases from V and 7 bases from J, with 18 bases between. This CDR3 region has 14 residues. CDR1 and CDR2 from the germline V gene are GTSNPN and SVGIG (reference sequence). The CDR3 reads CAWSPTAAAAEQYF. The CDR3 DNA follows: TGTGCCTGGAGTCCAACCGCGGCCGCGGCGGAGCAGTACTTC.

This sequence joins TRBV6-1 and TRBJ1-2; D possibly corresponds to TRBD1 (5 bases). V was clipped by 2 bases and J by 2 bases, with 6 bases between them. Germline CDR1 MNHNS, CDR2 SASEGT. The CDR3 has 13 residues. The CDR3 spells CASSENRNYGYTF. The CDR3 DNA reads as TGTGCCAGCAGTGAAAACAGGAACTATGGCTACACCTTC.

V and J are TRBV7-2 and TRBJ2-2; 7 positions match TRBD1. The CDR3 consists of 15 residues. CDR1 is SGHTA, CDR2 FQGNSA, per germline. J lost 6 bases, V lost 1 base, and 5 bases had no gene match. The CDR3, as DNA: TGTGCCAGCAGCTTAGAAACAGGGGTGCCCGGGGAGCTGTTTTTT. It is translated as CASSLETGVPGELFF.

The chain has TRBV6-5 and TRBJ1-1, with a possible D match to TRBD1 (5 bases). This CDR3 region has 15 residues. The germline gives CDR1 MNHEY, CDR2 SVGAGI. V was trimmed by 5 bases and J by 4 bases, leaving 17 bases between them. In nucleotides, the CDR3 is TGTGCCAGCAGTCAACGCAGGGACCGTGCCACTGAAGCTTTCTTT. Its translation is CASSQRRDRATEAFF.

The V and J genes are TRBV5-1 and TRBJ2-5, with D perhaps matching TRBD1 (6 bases). Trimming removed 0 bases at V and 5 bases at J, with 17 bases between. CDR1 SGHRS and CDR2 YFSETQ come from the germline V gene. The CDR3 length is 16 residues. CDR3 residues: CASSLAILGGSETQYF. The CDR3 DNA sequence: TGCGCCAGCAGCTTGGCCATATTAGGGGGTTCGGAGACCCAGTACTTC.

CDR3 residues: CASSQTSGSNSYNEQFF. CDR3 DNA: TGCGCCAGCAGCCAGACTAGCGGGAGTAATTCCTACAATGAGCAGTTCTTC. V is TRBV5-1 and J is TRBJ2-1; the match to TRBD2 covers 12 bases. Germline CDR1 SGHRS, CDR2 YFSETQ. The CDR3 covers 17 residues. The V gene end was trimmed by 4 bases and the J gene end by 1 base; junction bases not matched to a gene: 6.

The chain has TRBV7-8 and TRBJ1-5, with D unresolved. V lost 5 bases, J lost 11 bases, and 13 bases lay in between. The CDR3 is 12 amino acids. CDR1 SGHVS and CDR2 FQNEAQ come from the germline V gene. CDR3 nucleotides: TGTGCCAGCAGCCCTCTGGTCTTGGCCCAGCATTTT. Translation gives CASSPLVLAQHF.

This rearrangement joins TRBV29-1 to TRBJ2-7; TRBD2 agrees at 10 bases. After removal of 3 bases from V and 6 bases from J, the junction contained 2 bases not matched to a gene. CDR1 and CDR2 (germline): SQVTM, ANQGSEA. The CDR3 has 12 residues. DNA of the CDR3: TGCAGCGTTGAGGGACTAGCGCGCGAGCAGTACTTC. Translation gives CSVEGLAREQYF.

This clone occurred a few times. The chain links TRBV7-9 to TRBJ2-7; D is unresolved. Germline lookup yields CDR1 SEHNR and CDR2 FQNEAQ (reference sequence). This CDR3 spans 14 amino acids. The V end lost 1 base, the J end lost 6 bases, and 13 bases lay between the germline ends. CDR3 protein: CASSLVGVYGEQYF. In nucleotides, the CDR3 is TGTGCCAGCAGCTTAGTTGGGGTTTACGGCGAGCAGTACTTC.

The chain links TRBV7-8 to TRBJ2-2; perhaps D is TRBD1 or TRBD2 (6 bases each). CDR3 length equals 15 residues. Trimming took off 5 bases at V and 4 bases at J, with 14 bases between the two ends. In germline, CDR1 is SGHVS, CDR2 FQNEAQ. CDR3 DNA sequence: TGTGCCAGCAGCCCTAAGGGGGGAGCCACCGGGGAGCTGTTTTTT. Translation: CASSPKGGATGELFF.

The rearrangement links TRBV7-9 to TRBJ2-7; D is uncertain. Germline CDR1 reads SEHNR; CDR2 reads FQNEAQ (reference sequence). The CDR3 has 13 residues. V lost 5 bases to trimming and J lost 7 bases, with 15 bases between them. The CDR3 loop reads CASSPPADREQYF. The CDR3 bases are TGTGCCAGCAGCCCCCCAGCTGATCGGGAGCAGTACTTC.